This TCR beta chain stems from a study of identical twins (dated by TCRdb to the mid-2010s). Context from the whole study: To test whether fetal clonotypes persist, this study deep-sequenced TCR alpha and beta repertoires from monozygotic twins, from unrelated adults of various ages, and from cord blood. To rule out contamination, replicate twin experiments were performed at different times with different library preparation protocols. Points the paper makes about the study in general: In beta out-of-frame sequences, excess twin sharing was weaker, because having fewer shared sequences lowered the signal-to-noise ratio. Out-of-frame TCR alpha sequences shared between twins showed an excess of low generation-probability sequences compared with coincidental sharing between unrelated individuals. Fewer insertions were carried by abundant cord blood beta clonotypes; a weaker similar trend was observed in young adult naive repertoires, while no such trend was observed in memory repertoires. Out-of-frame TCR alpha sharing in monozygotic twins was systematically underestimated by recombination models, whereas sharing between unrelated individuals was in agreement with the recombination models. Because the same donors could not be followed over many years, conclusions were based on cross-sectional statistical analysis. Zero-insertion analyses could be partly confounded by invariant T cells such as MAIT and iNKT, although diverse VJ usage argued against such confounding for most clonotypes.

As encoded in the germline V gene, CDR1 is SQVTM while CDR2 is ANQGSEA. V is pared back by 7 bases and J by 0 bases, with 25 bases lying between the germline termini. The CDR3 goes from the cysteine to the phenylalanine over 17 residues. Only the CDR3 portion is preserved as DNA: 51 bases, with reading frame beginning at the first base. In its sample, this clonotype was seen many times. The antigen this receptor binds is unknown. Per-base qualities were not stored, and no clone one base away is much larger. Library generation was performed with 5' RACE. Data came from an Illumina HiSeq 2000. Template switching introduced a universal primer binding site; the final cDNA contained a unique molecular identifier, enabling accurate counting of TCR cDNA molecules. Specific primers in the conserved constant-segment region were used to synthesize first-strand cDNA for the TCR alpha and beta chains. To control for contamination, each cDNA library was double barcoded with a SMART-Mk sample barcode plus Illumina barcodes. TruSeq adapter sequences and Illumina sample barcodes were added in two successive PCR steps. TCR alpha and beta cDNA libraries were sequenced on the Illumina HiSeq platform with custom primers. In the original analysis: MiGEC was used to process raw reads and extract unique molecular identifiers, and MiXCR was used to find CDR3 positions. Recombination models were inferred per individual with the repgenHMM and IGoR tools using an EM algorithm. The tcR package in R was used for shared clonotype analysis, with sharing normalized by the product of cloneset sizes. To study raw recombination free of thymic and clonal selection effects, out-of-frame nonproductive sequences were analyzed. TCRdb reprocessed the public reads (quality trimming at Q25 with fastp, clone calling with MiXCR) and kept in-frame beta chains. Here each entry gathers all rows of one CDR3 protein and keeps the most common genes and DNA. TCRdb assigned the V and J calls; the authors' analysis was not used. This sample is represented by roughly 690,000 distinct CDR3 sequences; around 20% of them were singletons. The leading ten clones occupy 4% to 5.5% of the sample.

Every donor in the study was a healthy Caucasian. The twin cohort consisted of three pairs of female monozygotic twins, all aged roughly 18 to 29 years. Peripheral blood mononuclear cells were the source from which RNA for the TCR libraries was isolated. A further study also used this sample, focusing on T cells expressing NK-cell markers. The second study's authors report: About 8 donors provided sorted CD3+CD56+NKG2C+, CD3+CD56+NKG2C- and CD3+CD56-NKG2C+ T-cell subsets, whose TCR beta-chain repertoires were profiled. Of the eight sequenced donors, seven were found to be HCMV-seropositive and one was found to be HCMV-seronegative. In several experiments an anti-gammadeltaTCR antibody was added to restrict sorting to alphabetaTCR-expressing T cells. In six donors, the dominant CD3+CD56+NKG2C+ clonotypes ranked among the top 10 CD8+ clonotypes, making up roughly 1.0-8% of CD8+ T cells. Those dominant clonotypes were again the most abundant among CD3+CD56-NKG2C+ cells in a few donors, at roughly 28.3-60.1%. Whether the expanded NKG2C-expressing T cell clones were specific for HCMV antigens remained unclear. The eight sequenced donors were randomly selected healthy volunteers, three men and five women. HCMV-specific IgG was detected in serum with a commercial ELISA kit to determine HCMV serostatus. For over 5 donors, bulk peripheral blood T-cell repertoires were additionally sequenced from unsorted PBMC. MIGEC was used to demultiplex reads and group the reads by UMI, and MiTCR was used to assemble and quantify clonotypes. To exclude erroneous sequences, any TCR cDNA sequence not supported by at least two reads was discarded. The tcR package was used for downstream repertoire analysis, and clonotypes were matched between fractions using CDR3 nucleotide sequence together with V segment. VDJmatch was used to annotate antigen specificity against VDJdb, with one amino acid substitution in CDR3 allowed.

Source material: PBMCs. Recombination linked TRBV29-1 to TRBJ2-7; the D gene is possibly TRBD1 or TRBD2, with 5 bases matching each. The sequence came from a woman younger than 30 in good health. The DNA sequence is TGCAGCGCACCGGGACGGACTTCCCCCTATAACTCCTACGAGCAGTACTTC. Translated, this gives CSAPGRTSPYNSYEQYF.